This TCR beta chain stems from a study of T cells in Graves' hyperthyroidism and ophthalmopathy (dated by TCRdb to about 2019). Some background on the complete study: Peripheral blood samples were taken at the time of initial diagnosis, prior to any treatment. To identify distinguishing TCR V-J signatures, a discovery cohort of 95 to 100 patients was used, comprising 43 with Graves' ophthalmopathy and 55 to 65 with stable Graves' hyperthyroidism. Prospective prediction of ophthalmopathy was tested in an independent validation cohort of approximately 18 hyperthyroidism patients and around 16 patients who later progressed to ophthalmopathy. For training and testing, the 80 to 100 patients in the discovery cohort were randomly divided in a 7:3 ratio. Thyroid tissue and blood T-cell repertoires from several Graves' hyperthyroidism patients were also compared in the study. Once sampling was done, hyperthyroidism patients were given methimazole at a starting dose of 30 mg daily, whereas ophthalmopathy patients were given high-dose intravenous methylprednisolone. The paper describes TCR Vbeta CDR3 sequencing of fewer than 150 peripheral blood samples, made up of 43 ophthalmopathy patients, more than 70 hyperthyroidism patients and 17 progressor patients. Overall study results and their limits: In validation, progression to ophthalmopathy was predicted by the model with around 71% sensitivity and roughly 76% specificity, a median of about 6 months before onset. Most expanded thyroid clonotypes (frequency above 0.001) were also detected in blood, a finding suggesting that blood repertoires may reflect thyroid immune responses. No statistical method was used to set the sample size in advance, and investigators knew the group allocation. In cross-validation, a model built on a 13 V-J signature told ophthalmopathy apart from stable hyperthyroidism with approximately 90% sensitivity and 81% to 82% specificity, and in testing the same model reached 80%/75%.

This clonotype was observed at least ten times. Its antigen remains undetermined. Base qualities are not provided; no much larger clone lies one nucleotide away. The TCR beta CDR3 regions were amplified from the RNA transcripts. The first round of RT-PCR for the TCR CDR3 was performed with the HTBI primer set and the Qiagen OneStep RT-PCR kit. Libraries were constructed in a second round of multiplex PCR, after which size selection and purification were carried out. Paired-end sequencing of the libraries was performed with 100 bp reads on an Illumina HiSeq2000. In the authors' own workflow: SOAPnuke was used to process the raw data, throwing out any read that contained adapters or uncalled bases, had a mean Phred below 15, or lacked an exact constant-primer or identifier match. COPE v1.2.5 was used to merge high-quality paired reads, and clonotypes were defined as unique nucleotide sequences. MiTCR v1.1 was used to align clonotypes to the IMGT TRBV, TRBD and TRBJ reference segments. The analysis was restricted to V-J combinations with a frequency above 0.0001, which together covered 99.2% of the repertoires. The TCS score was defined as the ratio of F50 (clonal expansion) to E x V (chaos), calculated using BLOSUM62-based TCRdist between CDR3 peptides within each V-J. Welch's t-statistics and random forest reduced several hundred V-J features to around 14, which were used in a naive Bayes classifier (R e1071). TCRdb reanalyzed the raw reads on its own, using fastp at Q25 for trimming and MiXCR for clone calling, and kept in-frame beta chains. Each entry merges the rows of one CDR3 protein and shows their most common DNA and genes. These V and J calls are TCRdb output, not the study's own analysis. The sample table shows 200,000 to 250,000 distinct CDR3 sequences, and about 17% are seen once. The biggest ten clones account for under 35% of the sample.

Ophthalmopathy patients had moderately to severely active disease, with a Clinical Activity Score of 3 or more, a NOSPECS grade of 4 or more, and a disease duration of less than 3 months. The study excluded patients with uncontrolled infections, other autoimmune diseases, pregnancy or lactation. Clinical symptoms, serum thyroxine and TRAb, thyroid ultrasound, and orbital computed tomography formed the basis for the diagnoses. PBMCs were separated from under 11 ml of fresh peripheral blood using Ficoll-Paque density gradient centrifugation. Total RNA was extracted using Trizol reagent, and RNA quality was assessed on an Agilent 2100 Bioanalyzer. V is shortened by 6 bases, J by 0 bases, and the region joining them spans 9 bases. CDR1 and CDR2 are drawn from the germline V gene: SNHLY, FYNNEI. The CDR3 starts with the cysteine, ends with the phenylalanine, and has 14 residues. Solely the CDR3 DNA is kept, with 42 bases framed from the first base.

Recombination linked TRBV2 to TRBJ1-5, with no reliable assignment of the D segment. The sequence was collected from a woman under 30 with Graves' ophthalmopathy. Sequenced input: blood. The nucleotides are TGTGCCAGCAGGCGGGGTAATAGCAATCAGCCCCAGCATTTT. Its amino acids are CASRRGNSNQPQHF.